This T cell receptor beta chain derives from a study of cytotoxic CD8 clonotypes in ibrutinib-treated CLL. Study overall: Among responders, some 25 were partial and 2 complete; after median roughly 68 months, about 15 stayed remitted and some twelve progressed.

Libraries were prepared by immunoSEQ multiplex PCR; TCRdb keeps only in-frame clonotypes and omits some of them. The data show around 140,000 clones, around 84% seen once. The CDR3 is 16 amino acids. J lost 4 bases, V lost 6 bases, and 14 bases had no gene match. Germline V lookup: CDR1 MNHNY, CDR2 SVGAGI (reference sequence). Sequences were derived from PBMCs, sampled after 36 months of ibrutinib treatment. The rearrangement joins TRBV6-6 to TRBJ2-5; 7 bases are shared with TRBD2. This receptor was taken from a human donor with chronic lymphocytic leukemia. The CDR3 DNA reads as TGTGCCAGCAGCCGGACTAGGAATCGAATGGGAGAGACCCAGTACTTC. It specifies CASSRTRNRMGETQYF.